Here is one T cell receptor beta chain with its context. This record belongs to a study of control samples from healthy donors and cancer patients. Profiling relied on immunoSEQ multiplex PCR, and the TCRdb table lists in-frame clones only, not all of them. The table records 98,000 or so clones, roughly 83% of them present only once. This receptor was obtained from a woman aged 25 to 45 in good health. The sequenced sample consisted of blood.

The DNA of the CDR3 is TGTGCCAGCAGCTCCGCCGGGACAGGGTTCTCTAGCACAGATACGCAGTATTTT. Encoded protein: CASSSAGTGFSSTDTQYF. This chain joins TRBV5-4 and TRBJ2-3; 9 nucleotides agree with TRBD1. Germline trimming cut 3 bases from V and 0 bases from J; bases unmatched to any gene: 11. There are 18 residues in the CDR3. Germline CDR1 and CDR2: SGHNT and YYREEE (reference sequence).